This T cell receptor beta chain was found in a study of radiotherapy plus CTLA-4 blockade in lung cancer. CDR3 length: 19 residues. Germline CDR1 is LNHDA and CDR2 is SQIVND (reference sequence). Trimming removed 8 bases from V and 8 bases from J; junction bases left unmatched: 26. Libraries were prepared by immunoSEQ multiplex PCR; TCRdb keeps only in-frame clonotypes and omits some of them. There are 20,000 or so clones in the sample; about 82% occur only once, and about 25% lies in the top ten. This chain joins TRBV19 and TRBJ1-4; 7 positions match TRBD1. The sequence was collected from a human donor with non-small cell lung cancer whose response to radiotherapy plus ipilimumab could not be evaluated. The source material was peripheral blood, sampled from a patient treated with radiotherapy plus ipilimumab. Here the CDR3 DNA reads TGTGCCAGTTTAGGCTCCGACAGGGACCAACACAACCAACTCGAAAAACTGTTTTTT. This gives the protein CASLGSDRDQHNQLEKLFF.